This T cell receptor (beta chain) was documented in a study of shared clonotypes between healthy human individuals. Here immunoSEQ multiplex PCR was the method, and the copy in TCRdb shows in-frame clones only, minus some. The data contain about 980,000 clones, approximately 80% of them singletons. Overall study findings and caveats: Lower generation probabilities were found for non-shared clonotypes than for those shared by all four donors.

This CDR3 contains 13 residues. V lost 4 bases, J lost 1 base, and 8 bases lay in between. CDR1 is SGHNT and CDR2 is YYREEE in the germline V gene (reference sequence). This clone turned up a few times. Its cognate antigen is unknown. The sequenced material came from memory CD4+ T cells sorted from blood. Subset of the sample: CD45RA-negative fraction. This sequence was found in a man younger than 30 in good health. V is TRBV5-4 and J is TRBJ1-1; D ambiguous. This CDR3 is CASSIDGNTEAFF. CDR3 DNA sequence: TGTGCCAGCAGCATCGACGGGAACACTGAAGCTTTCTTT.